This T cell receptor (beta chain) was recorded in a study of glioma-infiltrating T cells after dendritic cell vaccination. Study-wide background: The vaccine used monocyte-derived dendritic cells pulsed overnight with autologous tumor lysate.

Concerning this clone itself: One junction end does not reproduce the germline sequence, and a read error may be involved. This same CDR3 is encoded by further DNA sequences in the sample.

The CDR3 runs to 14 residues. CDR1 MNHEY and CDR2 SMNVEV come from the germline V gene (reference sequence). Time point of the sample: after dendritic cell vaccination, including at tumor progression/relapse. Sequenced by immunoSEQ multiplex PCR; TCRdb stores in-frame clones only, minus some. Of roughly 56,000 clones in the sample, approximately 87% were seen once. This TCR derives from a human donor with glioblastoma. The input for sequencing was blood, taken after dendritic cell vaccination. J is TRBJ1-6 and V is TRBV27; the match to TRBD1 covers 9 bases. The CDR3 nucleotides are TGTGCCAGCAGTCCCGGGACAGGGAATTCCCCCCTCCACTTT. Protein sequence: CASSPGTGNSPLHF.